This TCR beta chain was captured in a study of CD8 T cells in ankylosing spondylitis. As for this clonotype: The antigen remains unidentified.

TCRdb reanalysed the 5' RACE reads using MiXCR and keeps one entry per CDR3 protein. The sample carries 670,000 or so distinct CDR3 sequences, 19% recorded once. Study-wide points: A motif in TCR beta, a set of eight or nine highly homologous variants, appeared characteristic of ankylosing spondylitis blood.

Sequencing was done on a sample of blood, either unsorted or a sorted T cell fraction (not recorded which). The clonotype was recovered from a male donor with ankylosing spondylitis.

CDR3 sequence reads: CASRTDRRDTEAFF. The CDR3 DNA is TGTGCCAGTAGGACGGACAGGAGGGACACTGAAGCTTTCTTT. The chain couples TRBV19 to TRBJ1-1, with 7 bases matching TRBD1. The CDR3 extends over 14 amino acids. CDR1 and CDR2 from the germline V gene are LNHDA and SQIVND (reference sequence). With V trimmed by 6 bases and J by 3 bases, 7 bases remained unmatched.